Listed here are 10 T cell receptor beta chains from one sample, sequenced in a study of a mutant IDH1 vaccine in newly diagnosed glioma. Indicated time point: week 5, during vaccination. Vaccinated patients received 300 ug of mutant IDH1 20-mer peptide per dose, with topical imiquimod. The protocol was immunoSEQ multiplex PCR, while the TCRdb copy is restricted to in-frame clones and leaves out a portion. This table holds 25,000 to 30,000 clones, under 85% found once. Their antigen targets remain unknown. The sequenced sample was PBMCs, obtained from a glioma patient whose treatment included an IDH1 peptide vaccine. The receptors were gathered from a man in his forties with glioma. Some clones in this sample may be carry-over from other donors' samples.

The CDR3 reads CACSRVDTGELFF. The CDR3 DNA reads TGTGCCTGCTCCAGGGTAGACACCGGGGAGCTGTTTTTT. The chain employs TRBV30 and TRBJ2-2, with D possibly matching TRBD1 (5 bases). The CDR3 runs to 13 residues. V was clipped by 6 bases and J by 3 bases, with 11 bases between them. Germline CDR1 is GTSNPN and CDR2 is SVGIG (reference sequence).

This chain joins TRBV6-1 and TRBJ1-2; unclear D gene. The V gene lost 4 bases and the J gene lost 4 bases, with 10 bases spanning the gap. This CDR3 spans 13 amino acids. Per germline, CDR1 MNHNS and CDR2 SASEGT. The CDR3 is CASSAGVSYGYTF. Here the CDR3 DNA reads TGTGCCAGCAGTGCGGGCGTTAGCTATGGCTACACCTTC.

Regarding this clone: The DNA is left out, because the CDR3 cannot be placed on it with certainty; the CDR3 is given as TCRdb lists it. This chain joins TRBV30 and TRBJ1-1; the table's TRBD1 call for D was not verified on the DNA. Germline values: CDR1 GTSNPN, CDR2 SVGIG (reference sequence). The CDR3 adds up to 11 amino acids, both ends counted. This CDR3 is CAWGTGTGRFF.

V gene TRBV7-9 combines with J gene TRBJ1-2, with unresolved D. Per the germline V gene, CDR1 is SEHNR and CDR2 is FQNEAQ (reference sequence). Deletions cut 5 bases from V and 7 bases from J, with 20 bases between. The CDR3 covers 15 residues. CDR3 coding DNA: TGTGCCAGCAGCCTCGGATCCTCCCCAACCTCTGGCTACACCTTC. This gives the protein CASSLGSSPTSGYTF.

The chain carries TRBV4-2 and TRBJ1-2; possible D gene TRBD1, 6 bases. The CDR3 has 14 residues. Germline-derived CDR1 and CDR2 are LGHNA and YNFKEQ. The V end lost 1 base, the J end lost 8 bases, and 14 bases lay between the germline ends. The CDR3 here is CASSQVSGGKGYTF. As DNA, the CDR3 is TGTGCCAGCAGCCAAGTATCCGGGGGCAAAGGCTACACCTTC.

Only a few counts were recorded for this clone. The rearrangement joins TRBV28 to TRBJ1-5, with D tentatively TRBD1 (5 bases). V dropped 6 bases and J dropped 9 bases, with 12 bases sitting between them. Germline-derived CDR1 and CDR2 are MDHEN and SYDVKM. This CDR3 is 12 amino acids long. This CDR3 is CASSPGLGPQHF. The CDR3 DNA is TGTGCCAGCAGCCCGGGACTTGGGCCCCAGCATTTT.

This chain connects TRBV4-3 to TRBJ2-1; no reliable D call. CDR1 is LGHNA and CDR2 is YSLEER in the germline V gene. V was clipped by 0 bases and J by 4 bases, with 10 bases between them. The CDR3 length is 15 residues. CDR3 DNA: TGCGCCAGCAGCCAAGAACGGATAGCTTACAATGAGCAGTTCTTC. It encodes CASSQERIAYNEQFF.

This clone turned up a few times. The J gene is TRBJ1-1, the V gene TRBV19; D uncertain. The CDR3 extends over 11 amino acids. The germline V and J ends were trimmed by 5 bases and 6 bases, with 7 bases remaining between them. Per germline, CDR1 LNHDA and CDR2 SQIVND (reference sequence). The CDR3 region has the DNA TGTGCCAGTAGTTTCGGGGCTGAAGCTTTCTTT. Translated: CASSFGAEAFF.

Comment on this clone: A junction boundary mismatches the germline segment, possibly from a read error. The chain links TRBV2 to TRBJ1-4; 7 bases align to TRBD1. The CDR3 extends over 14 amino acids. Germline loops: CDR1 SNHLY, CDR2 FYNNEI. CDR3 bases: TGTGCCAGCAGCGAAGAGAGGGACAGCCAGAAACTGTTTTTT. Encoded protein: CASSEERDSQKLFF.

The V gene is TRBV19, the J gene TRBJ1-1; D gene uncertain. The CDR3 loop spans 11 amino acids. The germline CDR1 and CDR2 sequences are LNHDA and SQIVND (reference sequence). The germline V and J ends were trimmed by 7 bases and 5 bases, with 8 bases remaining between them. The CDR3 DNA is TGTGCCAGTACCAAACAGACTGAAGCTTTCTTT. Translating gives CASTKQTEAFF.